The source of this TCR beta chain is a study of T cell responses to AZD1222 COVID-19 vaccine. Findings and limits, study-wide: Vaccine-related CD4 TCRs covered spike, predominating at 160-218 and 743-854. Two doses of AZD1222 preceded a rise in Spike-specific TCR breadth and depth. Clonal diversity was possibly underestimated; the donors were predominantly white British and more often female.

Assay used: immunoSEQ multiplex PCR; TCRdb lists only in-frame clones, some missing. The table records roughly 270,000 clones, almost 95% of them present only once. As for this clone: The antigen is not known.

Analysis merged second doses at about 4 or about 12 weeks. The germline V gene has CDR1 KGHSH and CDR2 LQKENI. CDR3 size: 12 residues. Trimming stripped 2 bases from V and 6 bases from J, with 6 bases between. The clonotype was recovered from an adult who received the AZD1222 COVID-19 vaccine. This specimen consisted of peripheral blood, obtained 28 days after the second AZD1222 dose. The chain joins TRBV18 to TRBJ2-3; unclear D gene. DNA for the CDR3: TGTGCCAGCTCACCAGTGGGGGATACGCAGTATTTT. Translation gives CASSPVGDTQYF.